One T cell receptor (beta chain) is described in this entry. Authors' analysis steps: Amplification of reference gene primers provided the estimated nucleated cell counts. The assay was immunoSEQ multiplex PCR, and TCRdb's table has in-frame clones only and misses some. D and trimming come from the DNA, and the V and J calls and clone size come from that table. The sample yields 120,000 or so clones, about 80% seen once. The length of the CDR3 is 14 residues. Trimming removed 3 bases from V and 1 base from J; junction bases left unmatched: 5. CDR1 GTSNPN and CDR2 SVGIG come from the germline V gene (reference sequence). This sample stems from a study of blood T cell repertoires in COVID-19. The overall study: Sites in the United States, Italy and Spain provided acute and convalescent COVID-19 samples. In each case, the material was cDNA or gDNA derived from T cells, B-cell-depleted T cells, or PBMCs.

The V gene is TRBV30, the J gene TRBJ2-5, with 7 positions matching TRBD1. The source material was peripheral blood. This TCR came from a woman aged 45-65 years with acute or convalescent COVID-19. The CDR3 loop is CAWSAQGVQETQYF. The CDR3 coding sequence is TGTGCCTGGAGCGCCCAGGGGGTCCAAGAGACCCAGTACTTC.